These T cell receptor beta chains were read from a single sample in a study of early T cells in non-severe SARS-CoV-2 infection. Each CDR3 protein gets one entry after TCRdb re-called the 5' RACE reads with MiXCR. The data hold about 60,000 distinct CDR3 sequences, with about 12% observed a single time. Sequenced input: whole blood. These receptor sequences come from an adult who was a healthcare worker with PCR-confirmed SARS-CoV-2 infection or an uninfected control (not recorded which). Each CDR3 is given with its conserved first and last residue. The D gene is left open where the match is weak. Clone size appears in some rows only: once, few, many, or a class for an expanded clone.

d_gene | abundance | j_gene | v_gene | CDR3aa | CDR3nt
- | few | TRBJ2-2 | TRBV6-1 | CANKRAGELFF | TGTGCCAACAAGCGGGCCGGGGAGCTGTTTTTT
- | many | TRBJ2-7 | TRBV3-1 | CASSPSRGAYEQYF | TGTGCCAGCAGCCCCTCGAGAGGGGCCTACGAGCAGTACTTC
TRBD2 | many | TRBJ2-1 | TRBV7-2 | CASSLGGRANEQFF | TGTGCCAGCAGCTTAGGAGGGAGGGCGAATGAGCAGTTCTTC
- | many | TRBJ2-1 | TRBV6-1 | CASSQTTDNEQFF | TGTGCCAGCAGTCAGACTACCGACAATGAGCAGTTCTTC
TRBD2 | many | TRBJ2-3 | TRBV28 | CASSLAGGPLDTQYF | TGTGCCAGCAGTCTAGCGGGAGGGCCGTTAGATACGCAGTATTTT
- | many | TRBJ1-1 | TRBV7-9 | CASSLAGLTEAFF | TGTGCCAGCAGCTTAGCAGGGTTGACTGAAGCTTTCTTT
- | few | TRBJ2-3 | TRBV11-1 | CASSPLWGVIKDTQYF | TGTGCCAGCAGCCCCCTGTGGGGGGTTATAAAGGATACGCAGTATTTT
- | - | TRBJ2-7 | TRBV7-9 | CASSFPRGELGYEQYF | TGTGCCAGCAGCTTCCCCAGGGGGGAGCTTGGCTACGAGCAGTACTTC
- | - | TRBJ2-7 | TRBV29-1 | CSVVGSWYEQYF | TGCAGCGTTGTTGGGTCGTGGTACGAGCAGTACTTC
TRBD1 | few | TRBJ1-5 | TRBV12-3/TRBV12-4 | CASLLGTENQPQHF | TGTGCCAGCCTCCTCGGGACAGAAAATCAGCCCCAGCATTTT
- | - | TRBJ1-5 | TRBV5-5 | CASSLGSSSPNQPQHF | TGTGCCAGCAGCTTGGGGAGCAGCTCCCCCAATCAGCCCCAGCATTTT
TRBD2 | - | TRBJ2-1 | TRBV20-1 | CSASETSGPEQFF | TGCAGTGCTAGTGAGACTAGCGGGCCTGAGCAGTTCTTC
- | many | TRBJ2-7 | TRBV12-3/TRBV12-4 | CASQGDSSEQYF | TGTGCCAGCCAGGGCGACTCCTCCGAGCAGTACTTC
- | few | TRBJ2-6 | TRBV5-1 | CASSLSVSGANVLTF | TGCGCCAGCAGCTTGTCGGTCTCTGGGGCCAACGTCCTGACTTTC
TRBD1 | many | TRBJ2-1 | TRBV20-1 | CSAPGQETYNEQFF | TGCAGTGCTCCGGGACAGGAGACCTACAATGAGCAGTTCTTC
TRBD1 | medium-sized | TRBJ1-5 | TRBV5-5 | CASSGGQASNQPQHF | TGTGCCAGCAGCGGGGGACAGGCCAGCAATCAGCCCCAGCATTTT
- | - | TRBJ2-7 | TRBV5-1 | CASTTSTRGSGIELYF | TGCGCCAGCACCACATCCACACGAGGATCGGGGATTGAATTGTACTTC
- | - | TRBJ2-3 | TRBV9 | CASSVGGGTPSTDTQYF | TGTGCCAGCAGCGTAGGGGGCGGGACGCCTAGCACAGATACGCAGTATTTT
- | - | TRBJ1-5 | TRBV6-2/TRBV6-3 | CASSSANSNQPQHF | TGTGCCAGCAGTTCTGCTAATAGCAATCAGCCCCAGCATTTT
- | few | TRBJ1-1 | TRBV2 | CASSDRGGTEAFF | TGTGCCAGCAGTGATCGGGGAGGCACTGAAGCTTTCTTT
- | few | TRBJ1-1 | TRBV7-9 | CASSLTQTNTEAFF | TGTGCCAGCAGCTTAACCCAAACGAACACTGAAGCTTTCTTT
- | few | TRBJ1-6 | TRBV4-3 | CASSQDEGSPLHF | TGCGCCAGCAGCCAAGACGAGGGTTCACCCCTCCACTTT
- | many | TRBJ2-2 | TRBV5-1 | CASSTLGQYGTGELFF | TGCGCCAGCAGTACTCTGGGGCAATATGGGACCGGGGAGCTGTTTTTT
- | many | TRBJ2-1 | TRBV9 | CASSVGAYNEQFF | TGTGCCAGCAGCGTAGGGGCCTACAATGAGCAGTTCTTC
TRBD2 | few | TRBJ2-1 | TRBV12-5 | CASGASGSYGEQFF | TGTGCTAGTGGTGCTAGCGGGAGTTATGGTGAGCAGTTCTTC
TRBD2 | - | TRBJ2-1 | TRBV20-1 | CSAPTSGPYNEQFF | TGCAGTGCTCCGACTAGCGGGCCCTACAATGAGCAGTTCTTC
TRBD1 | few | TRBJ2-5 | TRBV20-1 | CSASGTGDGRETQYF | TGCAGTGCTAGTGGTACAGGGGATGGTCGAGAGACCCAGTACTTC
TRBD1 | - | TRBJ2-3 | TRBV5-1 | CASSLQGASSDTQYF | TGCGCCAGCAGCCTCCAGGGGGCTAGCTCAGATACGCAGTATTTT
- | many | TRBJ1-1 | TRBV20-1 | CSARHRGESVTEAFF | TGCAGTGCCAGACATAGGGGGGAGTCAGTCACTGAAGCTTTCTTT
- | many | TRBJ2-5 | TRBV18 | CASSVAQETQYF | TGTGCCAGCTCAGTGGCCCAAGAGACCCAGTACTTC
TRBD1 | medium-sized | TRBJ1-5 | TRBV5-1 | CASSAQGGDQPQHF | TGCGCCAGCAGCGCACAGGGGGGTGATCAGCCCCAGCATTTT
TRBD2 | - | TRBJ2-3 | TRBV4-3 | CASSQETGPSGAPDTQYF | TGCGCCAGCAGCCAAGAAACGGGTCCTAGCGGGGCCCCGGATACGCAGTATTTT
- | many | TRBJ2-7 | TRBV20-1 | CSAIKRTSYEQYF | TGCAGTGCTATTAAGCGGACATCCTACGAGCAGTACTTC
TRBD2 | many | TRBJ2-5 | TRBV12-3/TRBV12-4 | CATVKRGGWAQYF | TGTGCCACCGTTAAGCGGGGAGGATGGGCCCAGTACTTC
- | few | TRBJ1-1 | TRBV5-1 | CASSLGPANTEAFF | TGCGCCAGCAGCTTGGGCCCGGCGAACACTGAAGCTTTCTTT
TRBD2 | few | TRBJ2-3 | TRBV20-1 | CSARDSSGVRDTQYF | TGCAGTGCTAGAGATAGTAGCGGGGTACGAGATACGCAGTATTTT
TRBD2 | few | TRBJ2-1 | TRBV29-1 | CSARTGGPHNEQFF | TGCAGCGCCAGAACGGGAGGGCCTCACAATGAGCAGTTCTTC
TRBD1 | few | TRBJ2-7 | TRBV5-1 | CASSLGTGTATYEQYF | TGCGCCAGCAGCTTGGGGACCGGGACAGCGACCTACGAGCAGTACTTC
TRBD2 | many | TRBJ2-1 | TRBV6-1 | CASSASGGVLDEQFF | TGTGCCAGCAGTGCCAGCGGGGGGGTCTTGGATGAGCAGTTCTTC
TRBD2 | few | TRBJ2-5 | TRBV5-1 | CASSLDVAGFQETQYF | TGCGCCAGCAGCTTGGATGTAGCGGGGTTCCAAGAGACCCAGTACTTC
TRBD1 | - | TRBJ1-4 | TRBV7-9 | CASSLVGQGGEKLFF | TGTGCCAGCAGCTTGGTGGGACAGGGAGGTGAAAAACTGTTTTTT